The T cell receptor (beta chain) under discussion was sequenced for a study of T cell responses to AZD1222 COVID-19 vaccine. Measured with immunoSEQ multiplex PCR; TCRdb has only the in-frame clones, and not every one. This table holds more than 85,000 clones, approximately 88% found once. The CDR3 spans 15 residues. Between the trimmed V and J ends, which lost 2 bases and 2 bases, there was a span of 12 bases. Germline V CDR1 and CDR2: ENHRY, SYGVKD. The TCR originated in an adult in good health. The chain recombines TRBV10-3 with TRBJ2-5, with unresolved D. Source: peripheral blood, taken on day 0 of AZD1222 vaccination. The CDR3 DNA sequence: TGTGCCATCAGTGAGAGTTGGTCCTCTCAAGAGACCCAGTACTTC. Amino acid sequence: CAISESWSSQETQYF.